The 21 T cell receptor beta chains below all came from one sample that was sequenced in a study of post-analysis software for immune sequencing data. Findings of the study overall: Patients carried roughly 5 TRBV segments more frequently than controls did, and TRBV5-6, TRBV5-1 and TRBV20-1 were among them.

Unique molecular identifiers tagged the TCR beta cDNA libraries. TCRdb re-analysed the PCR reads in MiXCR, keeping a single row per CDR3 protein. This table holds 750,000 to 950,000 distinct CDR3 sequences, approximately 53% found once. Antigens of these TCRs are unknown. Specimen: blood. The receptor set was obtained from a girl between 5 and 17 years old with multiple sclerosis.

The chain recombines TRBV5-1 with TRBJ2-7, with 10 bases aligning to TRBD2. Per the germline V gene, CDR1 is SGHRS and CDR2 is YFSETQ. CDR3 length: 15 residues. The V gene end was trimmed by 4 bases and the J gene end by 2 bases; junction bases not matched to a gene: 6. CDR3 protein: CASSVAGGTAYEQYF. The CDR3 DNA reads TGCGCCAGCAGCGTAGCGGGAGGAACGGCCTACGAGCAGTACTTC.

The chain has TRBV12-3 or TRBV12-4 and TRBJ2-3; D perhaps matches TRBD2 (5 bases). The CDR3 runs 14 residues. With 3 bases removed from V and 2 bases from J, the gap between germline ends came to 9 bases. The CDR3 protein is CASSLGSDTDTQYF. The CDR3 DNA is TGTGCCAGCAGTTTGGGTAGCGACACAGATACGCAGTATTTT.

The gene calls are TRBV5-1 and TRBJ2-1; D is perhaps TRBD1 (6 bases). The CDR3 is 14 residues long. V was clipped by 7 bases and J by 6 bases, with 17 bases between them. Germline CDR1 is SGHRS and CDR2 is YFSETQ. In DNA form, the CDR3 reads TGCGCCAGCGGGACACTACGAGGCCTCAATGAGCAGTTCTTC. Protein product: CASGTLRGLNEQFF.

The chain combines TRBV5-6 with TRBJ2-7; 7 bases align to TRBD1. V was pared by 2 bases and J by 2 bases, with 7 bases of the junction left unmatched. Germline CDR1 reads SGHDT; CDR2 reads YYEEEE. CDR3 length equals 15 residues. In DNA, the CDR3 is TGTGCCAGCAGCTTCCAGGACAGGAAGACCTACGAGCAGTACTTC. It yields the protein CASSFQDRKTYEQYF.

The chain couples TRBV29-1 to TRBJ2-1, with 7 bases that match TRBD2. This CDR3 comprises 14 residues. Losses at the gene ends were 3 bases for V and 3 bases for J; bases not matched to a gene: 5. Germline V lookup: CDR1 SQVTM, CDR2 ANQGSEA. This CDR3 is CSVDASGNYNEQFF. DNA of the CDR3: TGCAGCGTTGATGCTAGCGGCAACTACAATGAGCAGTTCTTC.

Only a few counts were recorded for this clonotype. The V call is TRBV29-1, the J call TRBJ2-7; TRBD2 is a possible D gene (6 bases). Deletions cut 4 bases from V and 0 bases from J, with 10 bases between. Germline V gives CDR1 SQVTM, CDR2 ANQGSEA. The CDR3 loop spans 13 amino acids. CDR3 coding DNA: TGCAGCGTTGTAGCGGTAAGCTCCTACGAGCAGTACTTC. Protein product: CSVVAVSSYEQYF.

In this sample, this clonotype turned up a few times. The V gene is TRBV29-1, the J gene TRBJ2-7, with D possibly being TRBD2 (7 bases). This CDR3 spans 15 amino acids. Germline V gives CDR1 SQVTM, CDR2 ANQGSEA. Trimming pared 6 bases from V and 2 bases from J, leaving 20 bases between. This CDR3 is CSVLGEGGRTYEQYF. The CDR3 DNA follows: TGCAGCGTCCTCGGGGAGGGGGGACGGACCTACGAGCAGTACTTC.

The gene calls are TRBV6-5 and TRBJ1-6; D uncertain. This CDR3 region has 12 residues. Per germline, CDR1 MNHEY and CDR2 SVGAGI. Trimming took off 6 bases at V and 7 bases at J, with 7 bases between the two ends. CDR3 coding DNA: TGTGCCAGCAGCATGGGGAATTCACCCCTCCACTTT. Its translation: CASSMGNSPLHF.

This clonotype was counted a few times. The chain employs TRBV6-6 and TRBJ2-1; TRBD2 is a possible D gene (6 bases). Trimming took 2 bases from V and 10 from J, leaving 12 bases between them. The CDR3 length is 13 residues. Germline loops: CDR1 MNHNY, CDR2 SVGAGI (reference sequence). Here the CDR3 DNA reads TGTGCCAGCAGTTACGGCGGAGGGATCGAGCAGTTCTTC. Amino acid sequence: CASSYGGGIEQFF.

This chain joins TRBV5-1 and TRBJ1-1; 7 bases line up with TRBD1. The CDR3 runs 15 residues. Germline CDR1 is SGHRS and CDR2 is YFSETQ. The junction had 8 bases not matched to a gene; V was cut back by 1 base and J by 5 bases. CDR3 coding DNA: TGCGCCAGCAGCTTGAGGAGGGGGCTAGGGACTGAAGCTTTCTTT. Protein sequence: CASSLRRGLGTEAFF.

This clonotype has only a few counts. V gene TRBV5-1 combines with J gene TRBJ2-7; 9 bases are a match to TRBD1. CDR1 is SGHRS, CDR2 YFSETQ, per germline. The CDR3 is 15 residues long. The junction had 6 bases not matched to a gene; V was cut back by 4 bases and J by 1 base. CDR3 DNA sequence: TGCGCCAGCAGCCCTAGACAGGGGGTATCCTACGAGCAGTACTTC. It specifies CASSPRQGVSYEQYF.

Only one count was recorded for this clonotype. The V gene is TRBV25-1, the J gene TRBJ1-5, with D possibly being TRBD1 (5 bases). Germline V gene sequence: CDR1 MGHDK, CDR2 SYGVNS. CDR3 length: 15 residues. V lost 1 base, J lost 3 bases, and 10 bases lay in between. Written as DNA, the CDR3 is TGTGCCAGCAGTGAATCAAGAGGGACCAATCAGCCCCAGCATTTT. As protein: CASSESRGTNQPQHF.

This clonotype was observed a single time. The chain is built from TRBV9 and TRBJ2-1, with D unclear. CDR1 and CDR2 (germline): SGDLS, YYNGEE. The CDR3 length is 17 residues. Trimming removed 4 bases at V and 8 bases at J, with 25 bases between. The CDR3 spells CASSPLLRVESLDEQFF. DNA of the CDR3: TGTGCCAGCAGCCCGCTCCTCCGGGTGGAGTCGCTCGATGAGCAGTTCTTC. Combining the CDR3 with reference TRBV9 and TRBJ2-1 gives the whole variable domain DSGVTQTPKHLITATGQRVTLRCSPRSGDLSVYWYQQSLDQGLQFLIQYYNGEERAKGNILERFSAQQFPDLHSELNLSSLELGDSALYFCASSPLLRVESLDEQFFGPGTRLTVL.

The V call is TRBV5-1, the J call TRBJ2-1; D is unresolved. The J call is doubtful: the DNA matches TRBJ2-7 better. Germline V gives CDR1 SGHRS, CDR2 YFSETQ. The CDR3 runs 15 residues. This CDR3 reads CASSLAGSGQIEQYF. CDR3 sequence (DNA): TGCGCCAGCAGCTTGGCGGGTAGTGGGCAGATTGAGCAGTACTTC.

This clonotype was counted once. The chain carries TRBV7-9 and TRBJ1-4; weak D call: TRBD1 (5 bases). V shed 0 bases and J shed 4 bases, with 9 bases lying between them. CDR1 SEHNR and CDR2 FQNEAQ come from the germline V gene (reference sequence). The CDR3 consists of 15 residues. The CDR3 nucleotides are TGTGCCAGCAGCTTAGCGACGGGACTTAATGAAAAACTGTTTTTT. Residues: CASSLATGLNEKLFF.

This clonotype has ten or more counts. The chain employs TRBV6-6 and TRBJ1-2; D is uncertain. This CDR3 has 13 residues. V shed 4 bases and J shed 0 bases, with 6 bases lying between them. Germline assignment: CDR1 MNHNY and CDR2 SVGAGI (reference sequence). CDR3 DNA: TGTGCCAGCAGTTCTGGCACTAACTATGGCTACACCTTC. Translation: CASSSGTNYGYTF.

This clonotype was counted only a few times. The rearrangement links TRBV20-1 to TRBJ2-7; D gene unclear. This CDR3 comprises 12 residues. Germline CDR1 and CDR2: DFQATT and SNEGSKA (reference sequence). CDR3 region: CAPANSLYEQYF. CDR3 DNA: TGCGCCCCGGCCAACAGTCTCTACGAGCAGTACTTC.

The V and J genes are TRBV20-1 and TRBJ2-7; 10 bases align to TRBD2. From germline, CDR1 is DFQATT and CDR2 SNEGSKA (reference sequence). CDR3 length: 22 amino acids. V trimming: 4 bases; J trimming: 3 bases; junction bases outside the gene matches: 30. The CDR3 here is CSATWPRRHLAGAPLEVYEQYF. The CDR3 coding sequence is TGCAGTGCTACGTGGCCCCGACGACATCTAGCGGGAGCCCCCCTCGAGGTCTACGAGCAGTACTTC.

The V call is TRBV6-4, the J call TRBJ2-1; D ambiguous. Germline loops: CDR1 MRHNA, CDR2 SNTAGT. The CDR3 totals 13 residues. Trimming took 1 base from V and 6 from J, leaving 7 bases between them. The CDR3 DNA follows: TGTGCCAGCAGTGACTTCGCAGGCAATGAGCAGTTCTTC. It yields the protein CASSDFAGNEQFF.

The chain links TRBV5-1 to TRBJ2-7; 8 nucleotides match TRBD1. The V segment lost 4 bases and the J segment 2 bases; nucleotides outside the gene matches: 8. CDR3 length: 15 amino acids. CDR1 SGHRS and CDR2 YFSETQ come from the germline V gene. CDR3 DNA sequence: TGCGCCAGCAGCATCGGGACAGGTTGGGCCTACGAGCAGTACTTC. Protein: CASSIGTGWAYEQYF.

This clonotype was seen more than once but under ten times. The CDR3 spells CSVVLRQGVFRDTGELFF. CDR3 coding DNA: TGCAGCGTTGTTTTGCGACAGGGGGTCTTTCGGGACACCGGGGAGCTGTTTTTT. This rearrangement joins TRBV29-1 to TRBJ2-2, with 9 bases aligning to TRBD1. Per germline, CDR1 SQVTM and CDR2 ANQGSEA. Trimming at V came to 4 bases and at J to 3 bases, leaving 15 bases not matched to a gene. The CDR3 loop spans 18 amino acids.